This T cell receptor beta chain appears in the sequencing data of a study of T cell changes during pregnancy in multiple sclerosis. The table came from immunoSEQ multiplex PCR; TCRdb's copy has only in-frame clones and leaves some out. The data hold about 92,000 clones, with about 94% observed a single time. The germline V gene encodes CDR1 MNHNY and CDR2 SVGAGI (reference sequence). This CDR3 region has 14 residues. V lost 6 bases, J lost 4 bases, and 15 bases lay in between. This clone was seen only once. Source: peripheral blood, taken in the third trimester of pregnancy. The source of this sequence is a female donor with multiple sclerosis, enrolled in a pregnancy study. The V gene is TRBV6-6, the J gene TRBJ2-5, with D perhaps TRBD2 (5 bases). CDR3 residues: CASSPRAGPETQYF. DNA of the CDR3: TGTGCCAGCAGCCCACGGGCGGGCCCAGAGACCCAGTACTTC.